This T cell receptor (beta chain) was identified in a study of blood T cells in healthy people across ages. Points from the study as a whole: Per million T cells, TCR beta diversity dropped about linearly as age rose. Because sorting was not performed, PBMCs prevented conclusive naive versus antigen-experienced comparison.

A note on this clonotype: Its antigen is not known.

PCR was performed a second time for about 6 to 12 cycles using a sample-barcoded 5' primer and a J-beta primer mix. Each cDNA molecule carried a tag from a template-switch adaptor that contained 12 random nucleotides. In TCRdb, the 5' RACE reads were re-called with MiXCR into one record per CDR3 protein. The table includes 550,000 to 800,000 distinct CDR3 sequences, under 25% detected once. The CDR3 sequence is 15 residues long. The germline gives CDR1 LNHDA, CDR2 SQIVND (reference sequence). Isolation yielded PBMCs, at least 7 million per sample, in every case. The sequenced sample consisted of blood. The sequence was collected from a man between 65 and 80 years old in good health. J is TRBJ2-7 and V is TRBV19, with 14 bases that match TRBD2. The J call could be wrong; TRBJ2-1 is a better fit for the DNA end. DNA of the CDR3: TGTGCCAGTAGACCGGGACTAGCGGGAGTCGATGAGCAGTTCTTC. Its protein is CASRPGLAGVDEQFF.